Following are 9 T cell receptor beta chains from one sample sequenced in a study of T cells in Graves' hyperthyroidism and ophthalmopathy. Amplified TCR beta CDR3 regions derived from RNA transcripts. A first-round RT-PCR of the TCR CDR3 used the HTBI primer set. One entry per CDR3 protein, called by TCRdb with MiXCR from the multiplex PCR reads. The sample lists 700,000 to 850,000 distinct CDR3 sequences; roughly 32% were seen once. Material: blood. Source of these receptors: a woman aged 40 to 50 with Graves' hyperthyroidism.

This clonotype was detected ten times or more. The chain combines TRBV7-8 with TRBJ1-2; 8 nucleotides line up with TRBD1. Trimming at V came to 3 bases and at J to 7 bases, leaving 7 bases not matched to a gene. The CDR3 is 14 residues long. Germline V gives CDR1 SGHVS, CDR2 FQNEAQ. The CDR3 coding sequence is TGTGCCAGCAGCTTGTTCGGACAGGGCCCTGGCTACACCTTC. This gives the protein CASSLFGQGPGYTF.

In its sample, this clonotype was seen many times. The V call is TRBV20-1, the J call TRBJ2-7, with a possible D match to TRBD2 (5 bases). CDR1 is DFQATT and CDR2 is SNEGSKA in the germline V gene (reference sequence). This CDR3 is 13 amino acids long. V shed 3 bases and J shed 5 bases, with 14 bases lying between them. The CDR3 DNA reads as TGCAGTGCTAGCCCCGGGGTTAGGAACGAGCAGTACTTC. Translating it yields CSASPGVRNEQYF.

This clonotype was observed a handful of times. The J gene is TRBJ2-3, the V gene TRBV12-3 or TRBV12-4; 10 bases agree with TRBD1. With 7 bases clipped from V and 3 bases from J, the junction kept 7 bases outside the gene matches. This CDR3 is 15 amino acids long. Here the CDR3 reads CASTVGQGSTDTQYF. The CDR3 nucleotides read TGTGCCAGCACCGTGGGACAGGGGTCGACAGATACGCAGTATTTT.

This clonotype was picked up one time. A much larger clonotype is one base distant, so this may be a read error. The chain joins TRBV20-1 to TRBJ1-5, with 8 bases that match TRBD1. Germline loops: CDR1 DFQATT, CDR2 SNEGSKA (reference sequence). CDR3 size: 13 residues. The DNA for the CDR3 is TGCGGTGCCGCAACAGGGGGAGGACAGCCCCAGCATTTT. Translation gives CGAATGGGQPQHF.

The sample holds many counts of this clonotype. The chain links TRBV2 to TRBJ2-7; 8 bases map to TRBD1. The CDR3 runs to 12 residues. V lost 5 bases to trimming and J lost 3 bases; unmatched junction nucleotides: 0. The germline V gene has CDR1 SNHLY and CDR2 FYNNEI. This CDR3 is CASSTGGYEQYF. CDR3 sequence (DNA): TGTGCCAGCAGTACAGGGGGCTACGAGCAGTACTTC.

The chain joins TRBV4-1 to TRBJ1-4, with 8 bases fitting TRBD1. CDR1 is MGHRA, CDR2 YSYEKL, per germline. The V and J ends lost 0 bases and 6 bases, in that order; junction bases with no gene match: 6. The CDR3 has 16 residues. CDR3 in amino acids: CASSQDSATGDEKLFF. DNA for the CDR3: TGCGCCAGCAGCCAAGATTCCGCGACAGGGGATGAAAAACTGTTTTTT.

This chain joins TRBV7-2 and TRBJ1-5; 10 bases fit TRBD1. The CDR3 length is 18 residues. Germline lookup yields CDR1 SGHTA and CDR2 FQGNSA. Losses at the gene ends were 1 base for V and 4 bases for J; bases not matched to a gene: 10. CDR3 in amino acids: CASSLEKPGQGTNQPQHF. The DNA for the CDR3 is TGTGCCAGCAGCTTAGAAAAACCGGGACAGGGGACTAATCAGCCCCAGCATTTT. Full variable domain (missing parts from reference TRBV7-2 and TRBJ1-5): GAGVSQSPSNKVTEKGKDVELRCDPISGHTALYWYRQSLGQGLEFLIYFQGNSAPDKSGLPSDRFSAERTGGSVSTLTIQRTQQEDSAVYLCASSLEKPGQGTNQPQHFGDGTRLSIL.

The V call is TRBV20-1, the J call TRBJ2-5; perhaps TRBD2 as D (7 bases). The CDR3 spans 14 residues. V was clipped by 6 bases and J by 3 bases, with 17 bases between them. Looked up from germline, CDR1 is DFQATT and CDR2 is SNEGSKA (reference sequence). The CDR3 DNA follows: TGCAGTGCAGGGGGGCGAGCGGGGAAAGAGACCCAGTACTTC. Translation: CSAGGRAGKETQYF.

This clonotype has a handful of counts. The chain has TRBV7-2 and TRBJ2-5, with 9 bases fitting TRBD2. The germline CDR1 and CDR2 sequences are SGHTA and FQGNSA. With 1 base clipped from V and 1 base from J, the junction kept 4 bases outside the gene matches. The CDR3 consists of 16 residues. The CDR3 DNA follows: TGTGCCAGCAGCTTAGGAATAGCGGGGGTCCAAGAGACCCAGTACTTC. Translating it yields CASSLGIAGVQETQYF.